Sequencing of this TCR beta chain was carried out in a study of blood T cell repertoires in COVID-19. The data were produced by immunoSEQ multiplex PCR, yet TCRdb's version contains in-frame clones alone and is incomplete. The data contain about 250,000 clones, roughly nine tenths of them seen just once; the ten biggest clones take up over 2%. The sample was PBMCs or T cells enriched from blood (not recorded which). This clonotype was obtained from a woman younger than 30 who had recovered from COVID-19.

CDR3 loop: CASSLSTGDYGYTF. The CDR3 DNA sequence: TGCGCCAGCAGCCTCTCGACAGGGGACTATGGCTACACCTTC. This chain links TRBV5-1 with TRBJ1-2; 8 nucleotides align to TRBD1. The CDR3 is made up of 14 amino acids. Germline V CDR1 and CDR2: SGHRS, YFSETQ. V lost 4 bases to trimming and J lost 3 bases; unmatched junction nucleotides: 5.